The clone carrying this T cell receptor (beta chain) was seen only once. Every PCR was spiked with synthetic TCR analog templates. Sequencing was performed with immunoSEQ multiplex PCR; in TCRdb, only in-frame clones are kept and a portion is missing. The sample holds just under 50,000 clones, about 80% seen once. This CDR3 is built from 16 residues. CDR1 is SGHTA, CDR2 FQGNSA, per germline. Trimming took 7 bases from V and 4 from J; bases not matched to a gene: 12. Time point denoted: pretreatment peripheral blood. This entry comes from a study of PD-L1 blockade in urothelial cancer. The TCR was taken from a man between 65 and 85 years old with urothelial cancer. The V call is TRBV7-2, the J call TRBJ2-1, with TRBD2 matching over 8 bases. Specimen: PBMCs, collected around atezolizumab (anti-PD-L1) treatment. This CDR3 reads CASTNPRSGSYNEQFF. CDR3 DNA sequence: TGTGCCAGCACTAACCCCCGGAGCGGGAGTTACAATGAGCAGTTCTTC.